Below, 16 T cell receptor beta chains from the same sample are listed, as sequenced in a study of cytomegalovirus exposure and HLA in healthy donors. 13 Jbeta primers and 60 Vbeta primers were used for the PCR. Profiled with immunoSEQ multiplex PCR; TCRdb holds only in-frame clones, not every one. Among about 140,000 clones listed, around 10% were seen once. Sequencing input: PBMCs. The origin of the receptors is a male donor in good health and CMV-seronegative.

V and J are TRBV27 and TRBJ2-7; 9 bases align to TRBD1. V lost 5 bases and J lost 2; bases outside the gene matches: 7. The CDR3 length is 15 residues. CDR1 and CDR2 (germline): MNHEY, SMNVEV (reference sequence). For the CDR3, the DNA is TGTGCCAGCAGTCTCGGGACAGGGATCCCCTACGAGCAGTACTTC. The encoded protein is CASSLGTGIPYEQYF.

The gene calls are TRBV28 and TRBJ1-5; 7 bases align to TRBD1. The CDR3 extends over 14 amino acids. Germline assignment: CDR1 MDHEN and CDR2 SYDVKM. V lost 7 bases and J lost 0; bases outside the gene matches: 3. CDR3 region: CASTGGYSNQPQHF. The CDR3 bases are TGTGCCAGCACAGGGGGATATAGCAATCAGCCCCAGCATTTT.

The chain combines TRBV28 with TRBJ2-2; 7 bases align to TRBD1. The CDR3 spans 13 residues. With V trimmed by 6 bases and J by 6 bases, 4 bases remained unmatched. The germline gives CDR1 MDHEN, CDR2 SYDVKM. The CDR3: CASSTGVPGELFF. For the CDR3, the DNA is TGTGCCAGCAGCACAGGGGTGCCCGGGGAGCTGTTTTTT.

The V and J genes are TRBV18 and TRBJ1-1, with a tentative D call TRBD1 (5 bases). V was shortened by 5 bases and J by 0 bases, with 19 bases between the two germline ends. The length of the CDR3 is 17 residues. Looked up from germline, CDR1 is KGHSH and CDR2 is LQKENI. CDR3 nucleotide sequence: TGTGCCAGCTCATCACGGGGGGGGAAGCTTATGAACACTGAAGCTTTCTTT. This codes for CASSSRGGKLMNTEAFF.

This clone has more than one count but fewer than ten. The chain is built from TRBV27 and TRBJ2-2, with a possible D match to TRBD2 (5 bases). V lost 5 bases and J 4 bases, leaving 14 bases between the germline ends. There are 15 residues in the CDR3. Per germline, CDR1 MNHEY and CDR2 SMNVEV (reference sequence). CDR3 protein: CASSNRGGLTGELFF. The CDR3 DNA follows: TGTGCCAGCAGTAATCGCGGAGGCCTCACCGGGGAGCTGTTTTTT.

This clone was detected only a few times. This chain uses TRBV2 with TRBJ2-2; D might be TRBD1 (6 bases). V dropped 6 bases and J dropped 4 bases, with 12 bases sitting between them. The germline CDR1 and CDR2 sequences are SNHLY and FYNNEI. The CDR3 loop spans 14 amino acids. CDR3: CASRETGGTGELFF. CDR3 nucleotide sequence: TGTGCCAGCAGGGAGACAGGTGGCACCGGGGAGCTGTTTTTT.

This clone was found a few times. This sequence joins TRBV28 and TRBJ1-1; 10 nucleotides align to TRBD1. The CDR3 has 16 residues. Germline V gives CDR1 MDHEN, CDR2 SYDVKM. V lost 5 bases and J lost 1; bases outside the gene matches: 7. The DNA of the CDR3 is TGTGCCAGCAGTCCCCCCCGGACAGGGGGGAACACTGAAGCTTTCTTT. Residues: CASSPPRTGGNTEAFF.

V usage is TRBV11-3 and J usage is TRBJ2-3; 11 positions agree with TRBD2. Germline CDR1 is SGHNT and CDR2 is YENEEA. The CDR3 totals 16 residues. V shed 3 bases and J 1 base; nucleotides not matched to a gene: 3. For the CDR3, the DNA is TGTGCCAGCAGCTTGGGACTAGCGGTGGGCACAGATACGCAGTATTTT. Amino acid sequence: CASSLGLAVGTDTQYF.

This clone was observed a few times. The chain recombines TRBV4-1 with TRBJ1-2, with 7 bases matching TRBD1. V lost 1 base and J lost 7; bases outside the gene matches: 9. The CDR3 length is 15 residues. CDR1 is MGHRA and CDR2 is YSYEKL in the germline V gene. Here the CDR3 DNA reads TGCGCCAGCAGCCAAGCAGACAGGGAGTCAGGTGGCTACACCTTC. This gives the protein CASSQADRESGGYTF.

V usage is TRBV28 and J usage is TRBJ1-4, with a tentative D call TRBD1 (5 bases). The CDR3 sequence is 14 residues long. Between the trimmed V and J ends, which lost 8 bases and 5 bases, there was a span of 15 bases. Germline CDR1 reads MDHEN; CDR2 reads SYDVKM. The CDR3 reads CASADPGLNEKLFF. The CDR3 DNA reads as TGTGCCAGCGCAGACCCGGGACTCAATGAAAAACTGTTTTTT.

The chain carries TRBV28 and TRBJ1-1; 8 nucleotides agree with TRBD1. The trim removed 6 bases at V and 6 bases at J, leaving 6 bases unmatched. Germline V lookup: CDR1 MDHEN, CDR2 SYDVKM. The CDR3 sequence is 13 residues long. The CDR3 DNA follows: TGTGCCAGCAGGTACCTGGGACAGGCTGAAGCTTTCTTT. It is translated as CASRYLGQAEAFF.

The V gene is TRBV30, the J gene TRBJ2-2; weak D call: TRBD1 (6 bases). The V and J ends lost 4 bases and 0 bases respectively, with 12 bases between them. From germline, CDR1 is GTSNPN and CDR2 SVGIG (reference sequence). This CDR3 has 15 amino acids. As DNA, the CDR3 is TGTGCCTGGAACTGGGGGCAGTCGAACACCGGGGAGCTGTTTTTT. Translation: CAWNWGQSNTGELFF.

The rearrangement uses TRBV6-5 and TRBJ1-6, with D uncertain. The CDR3 runs to 13 residues. CDR1 MNHEY and CDR2 SVGAGI come from the germline V gene. Trimming took 6 bases from V and 7 from J, leaving 10 bases between them. The CDR3 is CASSGRENSPLHF. The CDR3 DNA sequence: TGTGCCAGCAGCGGGAGAGAAAATTCACCCCTCCACTTT.

This chain joins TRBV5-6 and TRBJ2-5; no clear D. The J call may not be correct, given that the DNA end is closer to TRBJ2-7. CDR3 length equals 14 residues. Germline CDR1 and CDR2: SGHDT and YYEEEE. The CDR3 here is CASSLGSRSYEQYF. CDR3 DNA sequence: TGTGCCAGCAGCTTGGGGTCCCGCTCCTACGAGCAGTACTTC.

The chain carries TRBV4-3 and TRBJ1-3, with 9 bases aligning to TRBD1. The germline V gene has CDR1 LGHNA and CDR2 YSLEER. The trim removed 4 bases at V and 2 bases at J, leaving 3 bases unmatched. The CDR3 has 15 amino acids. The CDR3 reads CASSPDRGTGNTIYF. CDR3 nucleotide sequence: TGCGCCAGCAGCCCCGACAGGGGGACTGGAAACACCATATATTTT.

Only a few counts were recorded for this clone. The rearrangement links TRBV5-1 to TRBJ1-5, with D perhaps TRBD1 (5 bases). V lost 4 bases and J lost 5, with 10 bases in between. This CDR3 is 13 amino acids long. Germline V gene data show CDR1 as SGHRS and CDR2 as YFSETQ. In nucleotides, the CDR3 is TGCGCCAGCAGCAGCGACAGCGATCAGCCCCAGCATTTT. It encodes CASSSDSDQPQHF.